These 3 T cell receptor beta chains were all obtained from the same sample, sequenced in a study of blood T cells in healthy people across ages. Then a second PCR, running roughly 7 to 11 cycles, was carried out with a sample-barcoded 5' primer and a J-beta primer mix. MiXCR, run by TCRdb on the 5' RACE reads, gives a single entry per CDR3 protein. The repertoire consists of around 850,000 distinct CDR3 sequences, with 36% occurring once and the leading ten covering approximately 13%. The sample consisted of blood. Receptors were obtained from a man between 18 and 35 years old in good health.

This clonotype was observed a handful of times. A read error may produce the germline difference seen at one junction end. The chain couples TRBV4-1 to TRBJ2-1; 9 nucleotides agree with TRBD2. Germline loops: CDR1 MGHRA, CDR2 YSYEKL. The CDR3 length is 21 residues. CDR3: CASSKDPRGSAGGTSYNEQFF. CDR3 sequence (DNA): TGCGCCAGCAGCAAAGACCCCAGGGGGTCTGCGGGGGGGACCTCCTACAATGAGCAGTTCTTC.

At least ten counts were recorded for this clonotype. The chain combines TRBV7-9 with TRBJ2-5; D is unclear. The V end was cut by 3 bases, the J end by 5 bases, with 7 bases between. Germline CDR1 SEHNR, CDR2 FQNEAQ (reference sequence). This CDR3 is built from 12 residues. CDR3 in amino acids: CASSFTRETQYF. Written as DNA, the CDR3 is TGTGCCAGCAGCTTCACTCGGGAGACCCAGTACTTC. Full variable domain (remainder filled in from reference TRBV7-9 and TRBJ2-5): DTGVSQNPRHKITKRGQNVTFRCDPISEHNRLYWYRQTLGQGPEFLTYFQNEAQLEKSRLLSDRFSAERPKGSFSTLEIQRTEQGDSAMYLCASSFTRETQYFGPGTRLLVL.

A remark on this clonotype: This could be a read error, since a much larger clone is one nucleotide away. The chain has TRBV12-3 or TRBV12-4 and TRBJ2-3; 9 bases align to TRBD2. This CDR3 comprises 16 residues. J gave up 0 bases and V 7 bases, and 8 bases lay outside the gene matches. CDR3 protein: CASNPLLAGSTDTQYF. The CDR3 nucleotides are TGTGCCAGCAATCCCCTACTAGCGGGTAGCACAGATACGCAGTATTTT.